Below, 9 T cell receptor beta chains from the same sample are listed, as sequenced in a study of cytomegalovirus exposure and HLA in healthy donors. Both 60 Vbeta primers and 13 Jbeta primers went into the PCR. Produced via immunoSEQ multiplex PCR; TCRdb's table is partial and in-frame only. There are roughly 180,000 clones in the sample; under 80% occur only once, and 2% to 3% lies in the top ten. The sequencing sample was made of PBMCs. The source is a woman aged 25 to 39 in good health and CMV-seropositive.

J is TRBJ2-3 and V is TRBV6-1; D is uncertain. Trimming stripped 5 bases from V and 1 base from J, with 10 bases between. This CDR3 comprises 14 residues. Germline V lookup: CDR1 MNHNS, CDR2 SASEGT. The DNA for the CDR3 is TGTGCCAGCAGTTTAGCCCGAGGCACAGATACGCAGTATTTT. This codes for CASSLARGTDTQYF.

The genes are TRBV7-9 and TRBJ1-5; 7 bases are shared with TRBD1. Germline trimming cut 3 bases from V and 2 bases from J; bases unmatched to any gene: 1. This CDR3 has 14 amino acids. Germline V gene data show CDR1 as SEHNR and CDR2 as FQNEAQ (reference sequence). CDR3 nucleotides: TGTGCCAGCAGCTTCGGACAGGGCAATCAGCCCCAGCATTTT. It codes for CASSFGQGNQPQHF.

This clone has more than one count but fewer than ten. This chain links TRBV6-1 with TRBJ2-7; a weak D match, TRBD2 (5 bases). Per germline, CDR1 MNHNS and CDR2 SASEGT. V dropped 0 bases and J dropped 4 bases, with 7 bases sitting between them. The CDR3 totals 13 residues. CDR3 coding DNA: TGTGCCAGCAGTGAAGCTCGGGGATACGAGCAGTACTTC. Translating it yields CASSEARGYEQYF.

The chain links TRBV28 to TRBJ2-7; maybe TRBD1 (6 bases). The CDR3 spans 14 residues. Trimming removed 5 bases from V and 2 bases from J, with 13 bases in between. Germline CDR1 is MDHEN and CDR2 is SYDVKM. This CDR3 is CASSTPGTPYEQYF. The CDR3 coding sequence is TGTGCCAGCAGTACCCCCGGGACACCCTACGAGCAGTACTTC. The entire variable domain, with the rest obtained from reference TRBV28 and TRBJ2-7, is as follows: DVKVTQSSRYLVKRTGEKVFLECVQDMDHENMFWYRQDPGLGLRLIYFSYDVKMKEKGDIPEGYSVSREKKERFSLILESASTNQTSMYLCASSTPGTPYEQYFGPGTRLTVT.

This clone turned up a few times. The chain joins TRBV5-6 to TRBJ2-7; weak D call: TRBD2 (6 bases). CDR1 and CDR2 from the germline V gene are SGHDT and YYEEEE. V was clipped by 0 bases and J by 0 bases, with 13 bases between them. This CDR3 comprises 16 residues. This CDR3 is CASSLGEVNPSYEQYF. The DNA for the CDR3 is TGTGCCAGCAGCTTGGGGGAGGTAAATCCCTCCTACGAGCAGTACTTC.

This chain links TRBV5-1 with TRBJ1-3; 8 bases agree with TRBD1. The length of the CDR3 is 17 residues. The ends lost 3 bases at V and 2 bases at J; junction bases unmatched: 10. Germline V gene sequence: CDR1 SGHRS, CDR2 YFSETQ. The CDR3 loop is CASSSLWQGAAGNTIYF. The CDR3 DNA follows: TGCGCCAGCAGCTCGTTATGGCAGGGGGCGGCTGGAAACACCATATATTTT.

As DNA, the CDR3 is TGTGCCACTAAACAGGGTTGGGCTGAAGCTTTCTTT. Its protein is CATKQGWAEAFF. The V gene is TRBV28, the J gene TRBJ1-1; the D gene is possibly TRBD1 (6 bases). V was trimmed by 10 bases and J by 6 bases, leaving 15 bases between them. Per the germline V gene, CDR1 is MDHEN and CDR2 is SYDVKM. The length of the CDR3 is 12 residues.

On this clone: This sample also contains other DNA sequences that code for the same CDR3. This chain links TRBV4-2 with TRBJ1-3, with 7 bases aligning to TRBD1. From germline, CDR1 is LGHNA and CDR2 YNFKEQ. V lost 0 bases to trimming and J lost 7 bases; unmatched junction nucleotides: 15. This CDR3 has 18 residues. The CDR3 loop is CASSQDLRGQNFGNTIYF. CDR3 coding DNA: TGTGCCAGCAGCCAAGATTTGAGGGGACAGAACTTTGGGAACACCATATATTTT.

The V call is TRBV28, the J call TRBJ2-1, with D maybe TRBD1 (5 bases). Trimming took 5 bases from V and 4 from J, leaving 15 bases between them. CDR3 length: 15 residues. CDR1 is MDHEN and CDR2 is SYDVKM in the germline V gene. The CDR3 nucleotides read TGTGCCAGCAGTCTTCTAGGGGCGGATTACAATGAGCAGTTCTTC. Protein product: CASSLLGADYNEQFF.